This T cell receptor (beta chain) was obtained from a study of blood T cells in healthy people across ages. A second PCR of about 7 to 12 cycles used a sample-barcoded 5' primer and a J-beta primer mix. TCRdb re-called the 5' RACE reads through MiXCR, storing one row per CDR3 protein. This table holds about 780,000 distinct CDR3 sequences, about 26% found once. V was trimmed by 1 base and J by 8 bases, leaving 11 bases between them. CDR3 size: 14 residues. From germline, CDR1 is LGHDT and CDR2 YNNKEL (reference sequence). The sample also formed part of further work on T cells of mothers and their children. As reported in that work: The study sampled three healthy Caucasian mothers and their six children.

Material: blood. The source is a boy younger than 18 in good health. J is TRBJ1-4 and V is TRBV3-1, with D perhaps matching TRBD1 (5 bases). The CDR3 nucleotides are TGTGCCAGCAGCCAAGGGGGGATCGACGAAAAACTGTTTTTT. This sequence encodes CASSQGGIDEKLFF.